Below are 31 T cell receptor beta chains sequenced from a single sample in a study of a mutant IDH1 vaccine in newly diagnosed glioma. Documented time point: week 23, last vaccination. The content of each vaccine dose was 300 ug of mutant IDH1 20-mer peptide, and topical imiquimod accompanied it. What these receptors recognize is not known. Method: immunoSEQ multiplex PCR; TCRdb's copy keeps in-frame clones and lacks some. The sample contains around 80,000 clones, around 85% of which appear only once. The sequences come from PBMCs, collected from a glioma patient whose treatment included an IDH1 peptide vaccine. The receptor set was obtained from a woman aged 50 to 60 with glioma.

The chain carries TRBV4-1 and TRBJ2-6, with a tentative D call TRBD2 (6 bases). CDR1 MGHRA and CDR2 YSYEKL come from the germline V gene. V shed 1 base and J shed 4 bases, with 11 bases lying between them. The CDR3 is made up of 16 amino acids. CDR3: CASSQVGGSGANVLTF. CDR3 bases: TGCGCCAGCAGCCAAGTTGGAGGGTCAGGGGCCAACGTCCTGACTTTC.

The DNA for the CDR3 is TGTGCCAGCAGCTTAGTACAGGGTACCTACGAGCAGTACTTC. Its protein is CASSLVQGTYEQYF. The chain combines TRBV7-9 with TRBJ2-7; perhaps TRBD1 as D (6 bases). The CDR3 is 14 residues long. CDR1 SEHNR and CDR2 FQNEAQ come from the germline V gene (reference sequence). V was pared by 1 base and J by 2 bases, with 9 bases between.

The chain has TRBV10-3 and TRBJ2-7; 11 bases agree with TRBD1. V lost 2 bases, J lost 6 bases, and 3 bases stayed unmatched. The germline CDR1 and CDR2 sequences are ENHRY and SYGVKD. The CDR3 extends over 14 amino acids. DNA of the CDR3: TGTGCCATCAGTGAGGGACAGGGGGCCTTCGAGCAGTACTTC. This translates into CAISEGQGAFEQYF.

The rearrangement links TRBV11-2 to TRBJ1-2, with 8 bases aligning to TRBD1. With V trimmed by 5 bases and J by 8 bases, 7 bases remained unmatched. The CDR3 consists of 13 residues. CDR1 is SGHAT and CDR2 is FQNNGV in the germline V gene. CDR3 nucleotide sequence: TGTGCCAGCAGCCCCGACAGGGGCATCGGCTACACCTTC. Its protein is CASSPDRGIGYTF.

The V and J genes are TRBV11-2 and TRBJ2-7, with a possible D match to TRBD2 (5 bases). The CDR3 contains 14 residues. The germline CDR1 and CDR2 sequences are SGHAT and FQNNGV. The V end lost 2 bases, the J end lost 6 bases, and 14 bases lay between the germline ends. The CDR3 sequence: CASSLRAAGTEQYF. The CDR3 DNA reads TGTGCCAGCAGCTTAAGAGCGGCAGGTACCGAGCAGTACTTC.

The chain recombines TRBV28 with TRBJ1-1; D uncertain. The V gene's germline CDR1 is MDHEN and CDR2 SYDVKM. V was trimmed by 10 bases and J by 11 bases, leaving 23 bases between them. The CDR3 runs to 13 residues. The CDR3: CATQGQPTTWAFF. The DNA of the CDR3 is TGTGCCACACAAGGGCAGCCAACAACTTGGGCTTTCTTT.

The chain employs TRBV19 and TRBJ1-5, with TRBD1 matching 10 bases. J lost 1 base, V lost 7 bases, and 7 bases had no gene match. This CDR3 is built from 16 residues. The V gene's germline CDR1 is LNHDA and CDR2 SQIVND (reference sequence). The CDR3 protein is CASKRDRGFSNQPQHF. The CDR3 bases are TGTGCCAGTAAGCGGGACAGGGGTTTCAGCAATCAGCCCCAGCATTTT.

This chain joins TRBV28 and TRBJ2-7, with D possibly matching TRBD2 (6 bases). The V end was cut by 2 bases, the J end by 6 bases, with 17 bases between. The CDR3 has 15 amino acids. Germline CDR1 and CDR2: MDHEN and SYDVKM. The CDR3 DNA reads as TGTGCCAGCAGTTTAAATTGGCAGGCGGGGCCCGAGCAGTACTTC. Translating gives CASSLNWQAGPEQYF.

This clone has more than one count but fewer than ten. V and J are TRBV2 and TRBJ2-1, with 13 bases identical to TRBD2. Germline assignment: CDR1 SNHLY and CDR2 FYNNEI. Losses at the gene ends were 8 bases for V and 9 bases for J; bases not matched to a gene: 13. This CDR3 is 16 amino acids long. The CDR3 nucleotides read TGTGCCAGCGGGGCTACGCGTACTAGCGGGAGGGGTGAGCAGTTCTTC. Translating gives CASGATRTSGRGEQFF. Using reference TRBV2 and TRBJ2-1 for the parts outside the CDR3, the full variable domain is EPEVTQTPSHQVTQMGQEVILRCVPISNHLYFYWYRQILGQKVEFLVSFYNNEISEKSEIFDDQFSVERPDGSNFTLKIRSTKLEDSAMYFCASGATRTSGRGEQFFGPGTRLTVL.

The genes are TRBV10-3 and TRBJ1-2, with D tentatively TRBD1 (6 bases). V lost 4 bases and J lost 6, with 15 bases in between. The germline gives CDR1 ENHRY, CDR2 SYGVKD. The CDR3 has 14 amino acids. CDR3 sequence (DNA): TGTGCCATCAGTGGGGGGACGGGGGCCGATGGCTACACCTTC. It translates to CAISGGTGADGYTF.

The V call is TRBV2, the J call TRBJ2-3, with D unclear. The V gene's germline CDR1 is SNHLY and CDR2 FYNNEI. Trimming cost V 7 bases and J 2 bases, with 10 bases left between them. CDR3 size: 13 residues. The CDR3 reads CASNPEFTDTQYF. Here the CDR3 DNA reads TGTGCCAGCAACCCGGAGTTCACAGATACGCAGTATTTT.

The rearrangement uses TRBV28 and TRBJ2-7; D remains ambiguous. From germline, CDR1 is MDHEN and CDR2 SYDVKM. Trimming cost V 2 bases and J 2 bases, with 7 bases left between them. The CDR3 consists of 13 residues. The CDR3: CASSLIATYEQYF. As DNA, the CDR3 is TGTGCCAGCAGTTTAATTGCAACCTACGAGCAGTACTTC.

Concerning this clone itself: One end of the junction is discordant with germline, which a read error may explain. CDR3 in amino acids: CASSVGPKEAQYF. CDR3 DNA sequence: TGTGCCAGCAGCGTAGGGCCCAAAGAGGCCCAGTACTTC. The V gene is TRBV9, the J gene TRBJ2-5; no reliable D call. The CDR3 is 13 residues long. Germline loops: CDR1 SGDLS, CDR2 YYNGEE.

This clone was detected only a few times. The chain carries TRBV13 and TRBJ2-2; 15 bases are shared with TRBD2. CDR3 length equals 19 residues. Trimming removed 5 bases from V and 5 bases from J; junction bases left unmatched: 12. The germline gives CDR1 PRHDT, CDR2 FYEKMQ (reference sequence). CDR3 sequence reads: CASSPGLAGGPRRTGELFF. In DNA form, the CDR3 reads TGTGCCAGCAGCCCCGGACTAGCGGGAGGGCCCCGGAGGACCGGGGAGCTGTTTTTT.

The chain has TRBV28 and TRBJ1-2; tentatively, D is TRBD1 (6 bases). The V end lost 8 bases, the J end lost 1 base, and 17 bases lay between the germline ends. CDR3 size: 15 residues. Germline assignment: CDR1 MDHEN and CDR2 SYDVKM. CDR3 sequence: CASVPGTSFNYGYTF. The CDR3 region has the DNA TGTGCCAGCGTACCCGGGACAAGCTTTAACTATGGCTACACCTTC.

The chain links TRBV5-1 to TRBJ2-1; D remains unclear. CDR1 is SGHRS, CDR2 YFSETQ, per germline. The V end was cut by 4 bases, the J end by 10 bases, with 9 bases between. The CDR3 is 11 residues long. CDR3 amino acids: CASSLGSEQFF. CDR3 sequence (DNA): TGCGCCAGCAGCCTAGGGTCGGAGCAGTTCTTC.

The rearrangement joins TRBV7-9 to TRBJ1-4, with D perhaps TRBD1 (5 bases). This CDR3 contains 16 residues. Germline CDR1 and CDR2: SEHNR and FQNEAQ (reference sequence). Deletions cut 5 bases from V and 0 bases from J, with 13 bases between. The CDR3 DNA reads TGTGCCAGCAGCCCTGTGGGGGGGGCAACTAATGAAAAACTGTTTTTT. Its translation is CASSPVGGATNEKLFF.

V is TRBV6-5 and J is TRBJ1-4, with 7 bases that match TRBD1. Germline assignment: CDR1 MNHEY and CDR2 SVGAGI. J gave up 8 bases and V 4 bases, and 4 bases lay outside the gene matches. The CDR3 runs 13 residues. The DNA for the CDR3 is TGTGCCAGCAGTTTCCCGGGACAGGAAAAACTGTTTTTT. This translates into CASSFPGQEKLFF.

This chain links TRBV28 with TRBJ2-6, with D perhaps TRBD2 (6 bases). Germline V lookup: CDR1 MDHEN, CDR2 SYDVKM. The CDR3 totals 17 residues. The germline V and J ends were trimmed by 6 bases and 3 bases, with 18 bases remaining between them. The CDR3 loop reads CASRPTPGGGGANVLTF. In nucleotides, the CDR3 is TGTGCCAGCAGACCCACCCCCGGGGGAGGTGGGGCCAACGTCCTGACTTTC.

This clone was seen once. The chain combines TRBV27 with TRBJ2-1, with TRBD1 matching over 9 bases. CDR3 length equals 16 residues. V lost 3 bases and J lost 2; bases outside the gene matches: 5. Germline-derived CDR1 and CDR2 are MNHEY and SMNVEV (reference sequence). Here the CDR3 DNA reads TGTGCCAGCAGTTTCCCCGGGGACAGGGCCTACAATGAGCAGTTCTTC. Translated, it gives CASSFPGDRAYNEQFF.

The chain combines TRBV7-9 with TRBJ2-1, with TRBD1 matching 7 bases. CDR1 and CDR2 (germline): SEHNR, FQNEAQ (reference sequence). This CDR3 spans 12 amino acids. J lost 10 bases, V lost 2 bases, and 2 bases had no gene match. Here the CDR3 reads CASSLIRGEQFF. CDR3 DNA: TGTGCCAGCAGCTTAATCAGGGGGGAGCAGTTCTTC.

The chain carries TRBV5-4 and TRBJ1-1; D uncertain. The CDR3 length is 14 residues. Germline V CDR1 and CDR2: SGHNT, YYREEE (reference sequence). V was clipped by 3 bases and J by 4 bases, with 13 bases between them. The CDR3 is CASSSQVSGTEAFF. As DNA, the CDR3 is TGTGCCAGCAGCTCGCAGGTGTCTGGCACTGAAGCTTTCTTT.

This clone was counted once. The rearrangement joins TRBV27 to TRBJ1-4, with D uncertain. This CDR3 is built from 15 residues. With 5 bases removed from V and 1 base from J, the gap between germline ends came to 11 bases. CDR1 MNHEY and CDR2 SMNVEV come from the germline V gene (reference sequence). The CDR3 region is CASSKLGRTNEKLFF. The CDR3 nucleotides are TGTGCCAGCAGTAAACTAGGAAGAACTAATGAAAAACTGTTTTTT.

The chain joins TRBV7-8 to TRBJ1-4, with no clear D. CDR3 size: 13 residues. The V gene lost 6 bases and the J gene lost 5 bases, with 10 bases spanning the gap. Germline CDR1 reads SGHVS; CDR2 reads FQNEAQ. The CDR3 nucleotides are TGTGCCAGCAGTTACCGGACGAATGAAAAACTGTTTTTT. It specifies CASSYRTNEKLFF.

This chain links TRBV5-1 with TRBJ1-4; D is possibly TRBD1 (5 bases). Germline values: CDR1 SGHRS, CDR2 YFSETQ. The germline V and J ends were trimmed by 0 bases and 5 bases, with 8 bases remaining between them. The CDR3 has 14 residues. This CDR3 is CASSLAQENEKLFF. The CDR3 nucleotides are TGCGCCAGCAGCTTGGCACAGGAGAATGAAAAACTGTTTTTT.

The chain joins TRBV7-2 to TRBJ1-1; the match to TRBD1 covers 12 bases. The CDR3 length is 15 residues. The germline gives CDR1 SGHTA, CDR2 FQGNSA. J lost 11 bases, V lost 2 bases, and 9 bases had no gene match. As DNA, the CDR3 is TGTGCCAGCAGCTTAATCTTGGGACAGGGGGCTCGGGCTTTCTTT. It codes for CASSLILGQGARAFF. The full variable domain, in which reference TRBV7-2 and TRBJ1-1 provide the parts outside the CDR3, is GAGVSQSPSNKVTEKGKDVELRCDPISGHTALYWYRQSLGQGLEFLIYFQGNSAPDKSGLPSDRFSAERTGGSVSTLTIQRTQQEDSAVYLCASSLILGQGARAFFGQGTRLTVV.

CDR3 loop: CASSLASGNTIYF. The CDR3 DNA is TGTGCCAGCAGCTTGGCCAGTGGAAACACCATATATTTT. V is TRBV5-8 and J is TRBJ1-3; D remains ambiguous. Germline CDR1 reads SGHTS; CDR2 reads YDEGEE. The germline V and J ends were trimmed by 0 bases and 3 bases, with 4 bases remaining between them. CDR3 length equals 13 residues.

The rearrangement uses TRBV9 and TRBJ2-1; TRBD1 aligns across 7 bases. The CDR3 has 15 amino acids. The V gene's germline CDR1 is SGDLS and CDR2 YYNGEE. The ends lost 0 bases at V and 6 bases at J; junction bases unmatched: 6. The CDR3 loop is CASSVASGGGNEQFF. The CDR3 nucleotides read TGTGCCAGCAGCGTAGCCTCAGGGGGTGGCAATGAGCAGTTCTTC.

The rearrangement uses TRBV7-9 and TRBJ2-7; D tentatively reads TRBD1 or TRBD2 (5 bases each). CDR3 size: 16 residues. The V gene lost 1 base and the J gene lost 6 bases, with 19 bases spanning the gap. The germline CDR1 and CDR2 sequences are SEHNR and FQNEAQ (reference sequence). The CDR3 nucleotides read TGTGCCAGCAGCTTAGGAGGGGATGCGAAGCTACGCGAGCAGTACTTC. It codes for CASSLGGDAKLREQYF.

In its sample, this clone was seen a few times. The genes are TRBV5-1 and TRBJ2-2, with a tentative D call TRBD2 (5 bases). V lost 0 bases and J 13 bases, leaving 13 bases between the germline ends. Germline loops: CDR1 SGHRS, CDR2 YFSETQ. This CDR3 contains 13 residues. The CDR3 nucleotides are TGCGCCAGCAGCTTGGGCCCTAGCACACTGCTGTTTTTT. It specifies CASSLGPSTLLFF.

The CDR3: CASSRPRISGDTQYF. For the CDR3, the DNA is TGTGCCAGTAGTAGACCCCGCATCTCCGGAGATACGCAGTATTTT. The chain combines TRBV19 with TRBJ2-3, with D hard to call. Germline CDR1 is LNHDA and CDR2 is SQIVND (reference sequence). This CDR3 has 15 amino acids. Trimming took off 4 bases at V and 5 bases at J, with 16 bases between the two ends.